The entry below describes one T cell receptor (beta chain). The data were obtained in a study of control samples from healthy donors and cancer patients. TCRdb's copy holds only in-frame clones and misses some; the assay was immunoSEQ multiplex PCR. Here the sample spans 250,000 to 300,000 clones, approximately 80% being singletons. With V trimmed by 0 bases and J by 9 bases, 4 bases remained unmatched. Looked up from germline, CDR1 is SGHKS and CDR2 is YYEKEE (reference sequence). The CDR3 loop spans 14 amino acids. The chain recombines TRBV5-5 with TRBJ2-1; 9 bases match TRBD2. The sample taken for sequencing was PBMCs. The sequence was obtained from a woman aged 55 to 70 with lung cancer. The CDR3 loop is CASSLGASGTEQFF. CDR3 bases: TGTGCCAGCAGCTTGGGGGCTAGCGGGACTGAGCAGTTCTTC.